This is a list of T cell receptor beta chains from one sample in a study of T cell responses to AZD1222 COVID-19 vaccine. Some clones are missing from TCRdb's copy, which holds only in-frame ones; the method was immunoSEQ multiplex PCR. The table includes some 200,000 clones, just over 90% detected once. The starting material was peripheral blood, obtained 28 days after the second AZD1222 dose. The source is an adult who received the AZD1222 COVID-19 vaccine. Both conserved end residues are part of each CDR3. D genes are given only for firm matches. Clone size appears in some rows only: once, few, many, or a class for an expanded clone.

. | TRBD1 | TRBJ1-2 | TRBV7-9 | CASSANPGQGEGYTF | TGTGCCAGCAGCGCTAACCCGGGACAGGGTGAAGGCTACACCTTC
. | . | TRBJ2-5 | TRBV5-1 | CASSLIGGRSIQETQYF | TGCGCCAGCAGCTTGATTGGGGGGCGCTCGATCCAAGAGACCCAGTACTTC
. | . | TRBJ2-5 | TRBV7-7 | CASSLVGSIQETQYF | TGTGCTAGCAGCTTAGTAGGGTCCATCCAAGAGACCCAGTACTTC
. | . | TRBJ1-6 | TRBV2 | CASSAGYNSPLHF | TGTGCCAGCAGTGCCGGATATAATTCACCCCTCCACTTT
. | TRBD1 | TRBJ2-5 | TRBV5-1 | CASSLQGARETQYF | TGCGCCAGCAGCTTGCAGGGGGCGCGTGAGACCCAGTACTTC
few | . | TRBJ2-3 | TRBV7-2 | CASSVPPPRTDTQYF | TGTGCCAGCAGCGTCCCCCCTCCTAGGACAGATACGCAGTATTTT
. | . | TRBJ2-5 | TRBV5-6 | CASSSLQETQYF | TGTGCCAGCAGCTCTTTGCAAGAGACCCAGTACTTC
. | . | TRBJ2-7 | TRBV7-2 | CASSPRQRILYEQYF | TGTGCCAGCAGCCCCAGACAGCGGATTCTCTACGAGCAGTACTTC
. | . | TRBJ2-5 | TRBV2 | CASIRGALETQYF | TGTGCCAGCATCCGGGGGGCTTTAGAGACCCAGTACTTC
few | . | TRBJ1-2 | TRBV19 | CASNDRGKKQGYTF | TGTGCCAGTAACGATCGGGGGAAAAAACAAGGCTACACCTTC
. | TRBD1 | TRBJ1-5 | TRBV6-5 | CASSRTGYQPQHF | TGTGCCAGCAGTAGGACAGGTTATCAGCCCCAGCATTTT
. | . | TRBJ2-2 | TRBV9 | CASTETDRNTGELFF | TGTGCCAGCACCGAAACAGACAGAAATACCGGGGAGCTGTTTTTT
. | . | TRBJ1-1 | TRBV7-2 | CASSLARGLSWSF | TGTGCCAGCAGCTTAGCGAGAGGCCTTTCCTGGTCTTTT
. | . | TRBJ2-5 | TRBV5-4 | CASSLDEVVETQYF | TGTGCCAGCAGCTTGGATGAGGTCGTAGAGACCCAGTACTTC
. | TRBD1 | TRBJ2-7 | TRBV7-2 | CASSLALGTAPGYEQYF | TGTGCCAGCAGCTTAGCCTTAGGGACAGCGCCCGGCTACGAGCAGTACTTC
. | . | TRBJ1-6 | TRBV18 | CASSSRQAKGTYNSPLHF | TGTGCCAGCTCCTCGAGACAGGCAAAGGGGACTTATAATTCACCCCTCCACTTT
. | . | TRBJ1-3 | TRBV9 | CASSGDGFSGNTIYF | TGTGCCAGCAGTGGGGACGGATTCTCTGGAAACACCATATATTTT
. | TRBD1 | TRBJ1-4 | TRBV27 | CASTGTGNEKLFF | TGTGCCAGTACCGGGACAGGGAATGAAAAACTGTTTTTT
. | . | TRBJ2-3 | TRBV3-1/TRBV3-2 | CASSPQSGSADTQYF | TGTGCCAGCAGCCCTCAATCGGGGAGCGCAGATACGCAGTATTTT
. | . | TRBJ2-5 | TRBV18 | CASSPYQVGGQLETQYF | TGTGCCAGCTCACCATATCAAGTTGGGGGTCAATTGGAGACCCAGTACTTC
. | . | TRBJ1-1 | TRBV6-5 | CASSYSIVGSTEAFF | TGTGCCAGCAGTTACTCGATTGTAGGGAGCACTGAAGCTTTCTTT
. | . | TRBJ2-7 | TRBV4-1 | CASSQVPGAPYEQYF | TGCGCCAGCAGCCAGGTACCGGGAGCCCCGTACGAGCAGTACTTC
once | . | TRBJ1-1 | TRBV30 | CAWSGVHLNTEAFF | TGTGCCTGGAGTGGGGTCCACCTTAACACTGAAGCTTTCTTT
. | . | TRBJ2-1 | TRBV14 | CASSRLTTYNEQFF | TGTGCCAGCAGCCGTTTAACGACCTACAATGAGCAGTTCTTC
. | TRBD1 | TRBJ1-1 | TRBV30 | CAWSPPWTGGHTEAFF | TGTGCCTGGAGTCCACCCTGGACAGGGGGCCACACTGAAGCTTTCTTT
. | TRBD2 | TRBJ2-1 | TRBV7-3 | CASSSGTINEQFF | TGTGCCAGCAGCTCAGGGACTATCAATGAGCAGTTCTTC
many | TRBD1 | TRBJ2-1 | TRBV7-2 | CASSFQQGPSSYNEQFF | TGTGCCAGCAGCTTTCAACAGGGGCCGAGCTCCTACAATGAGCAGTTCTTC
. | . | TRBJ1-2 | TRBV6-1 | CASSDFRQNYGYTF | TGTGCCAGCAGTGATTTCCGTCAAAACTATGGCTACACCTTC
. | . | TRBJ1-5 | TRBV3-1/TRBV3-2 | CASSQDLGIGQPQHF | TGTGCCAGCAGCCAAGATCTAGGGATAGGTCAGCCCCAGCATTTT
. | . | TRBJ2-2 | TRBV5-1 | CASSLELGTGELFF | TGCGCCAGCAGCTTGGAATTAGGGACCGGGGAGCTGTTTTTT
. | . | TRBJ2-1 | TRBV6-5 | CASSIIGRIEQFF | TGTGCCAGCAGTATCATCGGACGAATAGAGCAGTTCTTC
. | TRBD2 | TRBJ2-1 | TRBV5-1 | CASSWRGTSGGNEQFF | TGCGCCAGCAGCTGGAGGGGGACTAGCGGGGGAAATGAGCAGTTCTTC
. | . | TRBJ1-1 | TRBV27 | CASRWNTEAFF | TGTGCCAGCAGGTGGAACACTGAAGCTTTCTTT
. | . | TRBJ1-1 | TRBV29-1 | CSVQPGLEAFF | TGCAGCGTCCAACCGGGCCTTGAAGCTTTCTTT
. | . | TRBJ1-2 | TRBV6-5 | CASSYEEGPSGYTF | TGTGCCAGCAGTTACGAAGAGGGGCCGAGTGGCTACACCTTC
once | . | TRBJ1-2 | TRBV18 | CASSPERNYGYTF | TGTGCCAGCTCACCAGAAAGGAACTATGGCTACACCTTC
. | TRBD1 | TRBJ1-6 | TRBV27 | CASSQWTGVYNSPLHF | TGTGCCAGCAGTCAGTGGACAGGGGTCTATAATTCACCCCTCCACTTT
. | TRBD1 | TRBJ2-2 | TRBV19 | CASTPPRDRGTGELFF | TGTGCCAGTACCCCACCCCGGGACAGGGGGACCGGGGAGCTGTTTTTT
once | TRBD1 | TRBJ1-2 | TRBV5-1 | CASSLGDRGNYGYTF | TGCGCCAGCAGCTTGGGTGACAGGGGTAACTATGGCTACACCTTC
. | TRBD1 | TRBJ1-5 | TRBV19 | CASRPDRGFNQPQHF | TGTGCCAGTAGACCGGACAGGGGCTTCAATCAGCCCCAGCATTTT
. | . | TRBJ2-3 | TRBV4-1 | CASSQDPSEGDTQYF | TGCGCCAGCAGCCAAGATCCTTCAGAAGGTGATACGCAGTATTTT
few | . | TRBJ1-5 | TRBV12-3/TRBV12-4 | CASTIGKQPQHF | TGTGCCAGTACAATCGGTAAACAGCCCCAGCATTTT
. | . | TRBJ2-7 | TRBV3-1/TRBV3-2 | CASSQVVYEQYF | TGTGCCAGCAGCCAAGTCGTCTACGAGCAGTACTTC
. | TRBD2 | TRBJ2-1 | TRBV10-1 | CASSLSGRRNEQFF | TGCGCCAGCAGCCTTAGCGGGAGGCGCAATGAGCAGTTCTTC
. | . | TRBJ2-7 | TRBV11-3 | CASSDRDHLKQYF | TGTGCCAGCAGCGACCGGGACCACCTCAAGCAGTACTTC
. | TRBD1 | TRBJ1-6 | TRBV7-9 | CASSLRGGTGGSPLHF | TGTGCCAGCAGCCTTAGGGGCGGGACAGGGGGTTCACCCCTCCACTTT
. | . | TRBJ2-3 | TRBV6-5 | CASSLRRDTDTQYF | TGTGCCAGCAGCCTTAGGAGAGACACAGATACGCAGTATTTT
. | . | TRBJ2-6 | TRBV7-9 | CASSVGGFGANVLTF | TGTGCCAGCAGCGTGGGGGGCTTCGGGGCCAACGTCCTGACTTTC
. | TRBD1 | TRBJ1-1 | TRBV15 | CATRKTGATEAFF | TGTGCCACCCGTAAGACAGGGGCGACTGAAGCTTTCTTT
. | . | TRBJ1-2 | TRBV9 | CASSVQGNYGYTF | TGTGCCAGCAGCGTACAGGGGAACTATGGCTACACCTTC
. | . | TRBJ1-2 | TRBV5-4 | CASSFQENYGYTF | TGTGCCAGCAGCTTCCAGGAAAACTATGGCTACACCTTC
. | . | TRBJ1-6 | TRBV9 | CASSEDLFYNSPLHF | TGTGCCAGCAGCGAGGACCTATTCTATAATTCACCCCTCCACTTT
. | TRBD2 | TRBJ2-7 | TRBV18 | CASSPRTSGSEQYF | TGTGCCAGCTCACCACGAACTAGCGGGAGCGAGCAGTACTTC
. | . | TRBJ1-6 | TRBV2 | CASSDRVSNSPLHF | TGTGCCAGCAGTGACAGGGTGAGCAATTCACCCCTCCACTTT
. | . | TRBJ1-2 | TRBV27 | CASRPDIPGYGYTF | TGTGCCAGCAGACCCGACATCCCTGGATATGGCTACACCTTC
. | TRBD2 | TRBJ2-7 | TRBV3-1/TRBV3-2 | CASSHSGGVSEQYF | TGTGCCAGCAGCCATAGCGGGGGGGTAAGCGAGCAGTACTTC
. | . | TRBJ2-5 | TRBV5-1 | CASSLEQGKGETQYF | TGCGCCAGCAGCTTGGAACAGGGCAAGGGCGAGACCCAGTACTTC